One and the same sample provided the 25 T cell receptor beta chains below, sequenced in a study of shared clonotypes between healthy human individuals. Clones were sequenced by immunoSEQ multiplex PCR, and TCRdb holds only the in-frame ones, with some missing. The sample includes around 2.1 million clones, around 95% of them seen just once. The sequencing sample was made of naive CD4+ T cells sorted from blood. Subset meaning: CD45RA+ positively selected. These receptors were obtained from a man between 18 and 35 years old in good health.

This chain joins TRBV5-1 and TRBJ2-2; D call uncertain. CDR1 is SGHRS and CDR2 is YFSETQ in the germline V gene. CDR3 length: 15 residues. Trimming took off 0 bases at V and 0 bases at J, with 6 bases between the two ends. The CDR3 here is CASSLAPANTGELFF. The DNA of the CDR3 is TGCGCCAGCAGCTTGGCTCCGGCGAACACCGGGGAGCTGTTTTTT.

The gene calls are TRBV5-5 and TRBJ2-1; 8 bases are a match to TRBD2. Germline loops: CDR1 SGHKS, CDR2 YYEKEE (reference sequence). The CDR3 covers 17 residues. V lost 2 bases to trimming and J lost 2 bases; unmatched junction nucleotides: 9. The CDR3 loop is CASSLLSGVHPYNEQFF. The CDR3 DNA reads TGTGCCAGCAGCTTACTTAGCGGGGTACACCCCTACAATGAGCAGTTCTTC.

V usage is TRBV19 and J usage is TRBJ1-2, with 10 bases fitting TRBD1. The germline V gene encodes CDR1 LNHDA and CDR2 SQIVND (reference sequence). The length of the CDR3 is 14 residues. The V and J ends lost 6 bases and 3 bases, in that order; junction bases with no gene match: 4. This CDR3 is CASRPGTGDYGYTF. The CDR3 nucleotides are TGTGCCAGTAGGCCCGGGACAGGGGACTATGGCTACACCTTC.

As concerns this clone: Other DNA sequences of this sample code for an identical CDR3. CDR3 DNA: TGTGCCAGCAGCAGGCAAGAGACCCAGTACTTC. Its protein product is CASSRQETQYF. This chain connects TRBV28 to TRBJ2-5; the D is unclear. Trimming cost V 6 bases and J 2 bases, with 4 bases left between them. Germline CDR1 is MDHEN and CDR2 is SYDVKM. This CDR3 has 11 residues. The variable domain in full, completed from reference TRBV28 and TRBJ2-5, reads DVKVTQSSRYLVKRTGEKVFLECVQDMDHENMFWYRQDPGLGLRLIYFSYDVKMKEKGDIPEGYSVSREKKERFSLILESASTNQTSMYLCASSRQETQYFGPGTRLLVL.

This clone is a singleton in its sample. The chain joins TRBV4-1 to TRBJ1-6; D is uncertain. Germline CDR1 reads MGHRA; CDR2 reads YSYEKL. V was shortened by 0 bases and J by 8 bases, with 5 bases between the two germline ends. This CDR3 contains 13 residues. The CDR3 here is CASSQEPDSPLHF. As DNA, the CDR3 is TGCGCCAGCAGCCAAGAACCCGATTCACCCCTCCACTTT.

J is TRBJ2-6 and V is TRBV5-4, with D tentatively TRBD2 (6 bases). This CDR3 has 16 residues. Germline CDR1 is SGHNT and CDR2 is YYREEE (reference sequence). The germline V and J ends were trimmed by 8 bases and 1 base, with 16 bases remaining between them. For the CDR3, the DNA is TGTGCCAGTATGAGGAGCGGGCAATCTGGGGCCAACGTCCTGACTTTC. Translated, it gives CASMRSGQSGANVLTF.

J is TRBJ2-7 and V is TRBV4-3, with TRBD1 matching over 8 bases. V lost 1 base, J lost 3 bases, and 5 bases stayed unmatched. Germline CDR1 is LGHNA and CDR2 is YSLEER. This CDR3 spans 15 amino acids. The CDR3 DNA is TGCGCCAGCAGCCAAGCCTCAGGGGGCGTCTACGAGCAGTACTTC. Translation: CASSQASGGVYEQYF.

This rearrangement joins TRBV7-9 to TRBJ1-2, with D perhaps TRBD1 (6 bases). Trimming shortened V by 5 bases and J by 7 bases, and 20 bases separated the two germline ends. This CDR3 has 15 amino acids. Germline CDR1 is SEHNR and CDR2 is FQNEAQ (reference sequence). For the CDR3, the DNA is TGTGCCAGCAGCAAGTCGAGGGGGGGACCTGGTGGCTACACCTTC. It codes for CASSKSRGGPGGYTF.

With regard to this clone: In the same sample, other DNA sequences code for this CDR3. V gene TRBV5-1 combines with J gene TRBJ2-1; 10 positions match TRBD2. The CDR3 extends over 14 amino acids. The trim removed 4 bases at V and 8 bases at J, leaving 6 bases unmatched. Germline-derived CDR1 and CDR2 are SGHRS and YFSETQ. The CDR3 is CASSPLAGVDEQFF. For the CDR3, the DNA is TGCGCCAGCAGCCCCCTAGCGGGAGTTGATGAGCAGTTCTTC.

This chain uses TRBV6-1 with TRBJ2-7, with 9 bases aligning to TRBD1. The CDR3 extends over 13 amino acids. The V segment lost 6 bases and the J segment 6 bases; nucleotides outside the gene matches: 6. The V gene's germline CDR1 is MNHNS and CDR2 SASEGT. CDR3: CASRLQGAVEQYF. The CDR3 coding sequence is TGTGCCAGCAGACTACAGGGGGCAGTCGAGCAGTACTTC.

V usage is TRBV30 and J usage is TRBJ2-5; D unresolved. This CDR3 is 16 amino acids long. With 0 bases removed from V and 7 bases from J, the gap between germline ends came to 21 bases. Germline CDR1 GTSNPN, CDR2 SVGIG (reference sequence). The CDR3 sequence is CAWSVRTTNLNGTQYF. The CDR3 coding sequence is TGTGCCTGGAGTGTACGAACAACGAACCTCAACGGGACCCAGTACTTC.

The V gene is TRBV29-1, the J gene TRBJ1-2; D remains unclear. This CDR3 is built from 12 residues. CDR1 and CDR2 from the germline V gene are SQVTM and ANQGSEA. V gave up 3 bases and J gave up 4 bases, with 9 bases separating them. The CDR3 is CSVDSRSYGYTF. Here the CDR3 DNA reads TGCAGCGTTGACAGTCGGTCCTATGGCTACACCTTC. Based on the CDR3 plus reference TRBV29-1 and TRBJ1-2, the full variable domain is SAVISQKPSRDICQRGTSLTIQCQVDSQVTMMFWYRQQPGQSLTLIATANQGSEATYESGFVIDKFPISRPNLTFSTLTVSNMSPEDSSIYLCSVDSRSYGYTFGSGTRLTVV.

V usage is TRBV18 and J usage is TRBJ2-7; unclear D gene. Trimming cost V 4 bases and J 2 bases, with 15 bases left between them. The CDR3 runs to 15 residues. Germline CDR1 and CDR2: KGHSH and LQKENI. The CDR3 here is CASSRSRSVAYEQYF. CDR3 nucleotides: TGTGCCAGCTCACGATCTCGGAGCGTGGCCTACGAGCAGTACTTC.

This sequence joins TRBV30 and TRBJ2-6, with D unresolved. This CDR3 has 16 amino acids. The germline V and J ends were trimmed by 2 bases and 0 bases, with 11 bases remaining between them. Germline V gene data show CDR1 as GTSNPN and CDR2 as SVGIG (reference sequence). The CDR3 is CAWSPGPNSGANVLTF. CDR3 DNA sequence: TGTGCCTGGAGTCCAGGACCTAACTCTGGGGCCAACGTCCTGACTTTC.

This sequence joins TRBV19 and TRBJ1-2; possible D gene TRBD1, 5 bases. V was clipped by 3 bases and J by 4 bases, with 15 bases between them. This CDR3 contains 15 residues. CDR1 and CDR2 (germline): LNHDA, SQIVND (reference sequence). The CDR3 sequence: CASSIPPGTAYGYTF. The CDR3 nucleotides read TGTGCCAGTAGTATTCCTCCCGGGACGGCCTATGGCTACACCTTC.

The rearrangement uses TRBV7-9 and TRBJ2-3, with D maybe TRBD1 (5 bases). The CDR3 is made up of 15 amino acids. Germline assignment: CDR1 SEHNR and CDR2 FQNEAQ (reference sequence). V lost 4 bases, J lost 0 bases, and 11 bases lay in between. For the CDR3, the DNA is TGTGCCAGCAGCTCGCAGGGCCCAAGCACAGATACGCAGTATTTT. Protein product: CASSSQGPSTDTQYF.

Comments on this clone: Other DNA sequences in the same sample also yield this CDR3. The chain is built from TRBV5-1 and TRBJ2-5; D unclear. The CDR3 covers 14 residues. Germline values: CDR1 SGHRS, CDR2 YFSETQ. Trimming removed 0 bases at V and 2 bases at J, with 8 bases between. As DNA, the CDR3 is TGCGCCAGCAGCTTGGACTCATTACAAGAGACCCAGTACTTC. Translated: CASSLDSLQETQYF.

The CDR3 DNA follows: TGTGCCAGCAGCCCTCAGGGAGGGGTGGACGAGCAGTACTTC. Amino acids: CASSPQGGVDEQYF. This chain joins TRBV7-2 and TRBJ2-7; 7 bases fit TRBD2. The V and J ends lost 5 bases and 5 bases, in that order; junction bases with no gene match: 9. This CDR3 region has 14 residues. Germline CDR1 is SGHTA and CDR2 is FQGNSA.

The chain's CDR3 is CASSLPDRVDNEQYF. The CDR3 bases are TGCGCCAGCAGCTTACCGGACAGGGTGGATAACGAGCAGTACTTC. V gene TRBV4-1 combines with J gene TRBJ2-7; 8 bases fit TRBD1. CDR1 and CDR2 from the germline V gene are MGHRA and YSYEKL. V shed 5 bases and J 5 bases; nucleotides not matched to a gene: 11. The CDR3 is made up of 15 amino acids.

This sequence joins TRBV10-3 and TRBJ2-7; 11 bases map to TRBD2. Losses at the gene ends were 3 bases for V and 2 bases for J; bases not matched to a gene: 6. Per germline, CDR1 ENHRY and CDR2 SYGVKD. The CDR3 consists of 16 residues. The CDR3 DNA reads TGTGCCATCAGTGATGGTCTAGCGGGAGGTGCCTACGAGCAGTACTTC. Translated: CAISDGLAGGAYEQYF.

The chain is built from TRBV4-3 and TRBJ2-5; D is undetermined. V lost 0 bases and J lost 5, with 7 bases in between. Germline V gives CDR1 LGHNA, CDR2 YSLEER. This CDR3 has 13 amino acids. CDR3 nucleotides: TGCGCCAGCAGCCAAGATCTTGCGGAGACCCAGTACTTC. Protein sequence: CASSQDLAETQYF.

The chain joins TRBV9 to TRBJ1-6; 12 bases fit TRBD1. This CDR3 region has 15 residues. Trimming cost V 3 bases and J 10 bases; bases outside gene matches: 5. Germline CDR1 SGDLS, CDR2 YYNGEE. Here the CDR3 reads CASSGGQGAFSPLHF. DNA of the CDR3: TGTGCCAGCAGCGGGGGACAGGGGGCTTTCTCACCCCTCCACTTT.

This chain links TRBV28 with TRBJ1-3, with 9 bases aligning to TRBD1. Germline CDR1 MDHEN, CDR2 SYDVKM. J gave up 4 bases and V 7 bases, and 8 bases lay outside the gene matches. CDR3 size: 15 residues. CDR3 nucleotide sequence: TGTGCCAGCATTCTTGGACAGGGGCAGGGAAACACCATATATTTT. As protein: CASILGQGQGNTIYF.

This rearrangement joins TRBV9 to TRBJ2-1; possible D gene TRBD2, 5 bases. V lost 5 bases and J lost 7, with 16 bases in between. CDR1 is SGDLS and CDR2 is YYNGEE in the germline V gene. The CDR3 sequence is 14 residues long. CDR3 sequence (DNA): TGTGCCAGCAGTCTACCAGGCCGGGATAATGAGCAGTTCTTC. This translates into CASSLPGRDNEQFF. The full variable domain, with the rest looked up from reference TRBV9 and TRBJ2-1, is DSGVTQTPKHLITATGQRVTLRCSPRSGDLSVYWYQQSLDQGLQFLIQYYNGEERAKGNILERFSAQQFPDLHSELNLSSLELGDSALYFCASSLPGRDNEQFFGPGTRLTVL.

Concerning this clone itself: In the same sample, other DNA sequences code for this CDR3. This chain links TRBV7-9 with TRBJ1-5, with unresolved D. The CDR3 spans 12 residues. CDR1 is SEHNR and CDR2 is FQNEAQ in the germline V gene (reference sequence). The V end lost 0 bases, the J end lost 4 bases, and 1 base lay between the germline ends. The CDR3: CASSLANQPQHF. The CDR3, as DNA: TGTGCCAGCAGCTTAGCGAATCAGCCCCAGCATTTT.